This TCR beta chain was sequenced for a study of T cell responses to AZD1222 COVID-19 vaccine (dated by TCRdb to 2020 to 2022). With regard to the full study: A total of about 250 trial participants underwent TCR sequencing, of whom nearly 210 had received two doses of AZD1222 and roughly 26 had received two doses of the MenACWY control vaccine. Trial participants were enrolled into age subgroups of 18-55, 56-69 and 70-plus years, which contained 148, 28 and 57 TCR-sequenced participants, respectively. Results the study describes overall, beyond this receptor: After two AZD1222 doses, spike-specific TCR breadth and depth were significantly higher than at day 0 and than in MenACWY recipients. In the small 56-69-year group, the increase in depth fell short of significance, most likely because of low power. CD4 TCRs associated with the vaccine covered the entire spike protein, and the dominant responses were in regions 160-218 and 743-854. Conclusions about previously exposed vaccinees are limited because only six or seven AZD1222 recipients were SARS-CoV-2 seropositive at baseline. No day 14 peak-response samples were available, so repertoires were characterized only after the peak T cell response. Participants were mostly white British and included more females than males, and it was suggested by the authors that clonal diversity may have been underestimated. Nearly half of unique spike-specific TCRs reportedly recognized epitopes outside regions mutated in the B.1.351 and B.1.1.7 variants.

Trimming at the junction amounts to 4 bases on V and 0 bases on J, and the germline ends lie 11 bases apart. Via the germline V gene, CDR1 is SGHRS and CDR2 YFSETQ. Its CDR3 holds 15 amino acids, cysteine through phenylalanine. Of all the DNA, just the CDR3 is kept, 45 bases in frame from base 1. The CDR3 regions of human TCRbeta chains were subjected to immunosequencing. Processing in the source paper ran as follows. TCRs in the repertoires were matched against a reference library of SARS-CoV-2-specific TCRs that had been generated with the MIRA antigen-specificity platform. Breadth meant the fraction of unique TCRs that were SARS-CoV-2-associated, whereas depth meant the fraction of total T cells that were SARS-CoV-2-associated. Each spike-specific TCR was assigned to its reactive spike region and to a CD4 or CD8 class using the MIRA data. Log10-transformed breadth and depth values were compared by one-way ANOVA with Sidak's multiple comparisons tests. TCRdb took this table from immuneACCESS and kept in-frame rearrangements with V and J called. Such tables lack part of the clones; where checked against another copy, unresolved V genes explain under half of the gap, and the rest is unexplained. The V and J calls and the clone size are those of that table, but D and trimming were determined from the DNA. Present in this sample are about 59,000 clones, roughly 89% of which were seen just once. The leading ten clones occupy 5% to 6.5% of the sample.

In light of the paper, this sample's time point label describes: about 28 days (+/-7) after the second vaccine dose. AZD1222 recipients with second doses at about 4 weeks or about 12 weeks were pooled, because spike-specific TCR depth and breadth did not differ between schedules. Samples from vaccinated people were obtained from the UK trials COV001 and COV002, which included a single-blind randomized controlled phase 2/3 trial of AZD1222 (ChAdOx1 nCoV-19) in healthy adults. For TCRbeta chain sequencing, PBMC samples from trial participants were taken at day 0 and at day 28 after the second dose. To note about this clone: Its specific antigen is unknown. No much larger clone is present one base from it, and per-base qualities are unavailable.

The V and J segments used are TRBV5-1 and TRBJ1-3; confidence is insufficient to name the D gene. This receptor was identified in an adult who received the AZD1222 COVID-19 vaccine. This specimen consisted of peripheral blood, obtained 28 days after the second AZD1222 dose. The bases are TGCGCCAGCAGCCCGCGGGTGAACTCTGGAAACACCATATATTTT. Its protein product is CASSPRVNSGNTIYF.